This TCR beta chain stems from a study of human T cells and chemical hapten exposure. This clonotype was counted only a few times. Original handling: Across samples, TCR counts had a median of around 100,000 and ranged from about 20,000 to 750,000. MiXCR was run by TCRdb on the RACE reads, yielding one entry per CDR3 protein. In this record, the V and J calls reflect TCRdb's handling and not the investigators' own analysis. Among 150,000 to 200,000 distinct CDR3 sequences, 24% were seen once, and the ten largest hold approximately 2.3%. The time point here: patch test 3, about 24 weeks after DPC sensitization. Treatment described: therapeutic diphenylcyclopropenone sensitization with weekly scalp DPC. The V gene end was trimmed by 6 bases and the J gene end by 3 bases; junction bases not matched to a gene: 7. Looked up from germline, CDR1 is MDHEN and CDR2 is SYDVKM. The CDR3 contains 15 residues.

The source was whole blood, collected in connection with sensitization to the hapten diphenylcyclopropenone (DPC). The sequence was collected from a woman aged 40-49 years with alopecia areata. Some clones in this sample may be carry-over from other donors' samples. The chain joins TRBV28 to TRBJ2-7; 11 bases line up with TRBD2. In DNA, the CDR3 is TGTGCCAGCAGCTCGACTAGCGGGACCGTCTACGAGCAGTACTTC. Its protein product is CASSSTSGTVYEQYF.